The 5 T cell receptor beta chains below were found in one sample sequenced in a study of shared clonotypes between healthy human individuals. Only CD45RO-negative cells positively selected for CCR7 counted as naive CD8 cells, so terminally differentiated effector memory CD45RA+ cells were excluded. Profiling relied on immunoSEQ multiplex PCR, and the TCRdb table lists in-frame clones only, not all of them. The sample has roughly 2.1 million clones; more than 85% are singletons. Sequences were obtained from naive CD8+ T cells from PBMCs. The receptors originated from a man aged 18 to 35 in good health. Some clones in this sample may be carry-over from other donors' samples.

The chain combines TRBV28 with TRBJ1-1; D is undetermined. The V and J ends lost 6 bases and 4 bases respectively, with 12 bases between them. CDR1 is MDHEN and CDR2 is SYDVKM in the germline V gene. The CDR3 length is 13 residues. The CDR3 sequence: CASRSIGSTEAFF. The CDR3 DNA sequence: TGTGCCAGCAGGTCGATAGGGAGCACTGAAGCTTTCTTT.

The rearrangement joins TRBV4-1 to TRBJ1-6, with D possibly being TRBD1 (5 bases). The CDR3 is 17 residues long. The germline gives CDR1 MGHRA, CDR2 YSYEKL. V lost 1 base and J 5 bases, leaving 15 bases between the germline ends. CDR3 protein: CASSQVVRAPHNSPLHF. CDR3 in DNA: TGCGCCAGCAGCCAAGTCGTCAGGGCTCCCCATAATTCACCCCTCCACTTT.

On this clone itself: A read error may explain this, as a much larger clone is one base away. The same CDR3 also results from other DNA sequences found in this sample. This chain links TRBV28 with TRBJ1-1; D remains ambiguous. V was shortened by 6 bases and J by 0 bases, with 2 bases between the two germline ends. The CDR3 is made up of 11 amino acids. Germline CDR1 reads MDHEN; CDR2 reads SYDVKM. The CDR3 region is CASSMNTEAFF. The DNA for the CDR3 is TGTGCCAGCAGCATGAACACTGAAGCTTTCTTT.

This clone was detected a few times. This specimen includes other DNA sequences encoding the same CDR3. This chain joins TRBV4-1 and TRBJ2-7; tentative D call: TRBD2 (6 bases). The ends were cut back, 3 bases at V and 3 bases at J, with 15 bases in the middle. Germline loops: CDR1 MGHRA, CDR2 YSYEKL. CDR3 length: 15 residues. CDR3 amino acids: CASSHLGGEGYEQYF. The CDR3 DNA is TGCGCCAGCAGCCACCTGGGGGGAGAGGGCTACGAGCAGTACTTC.

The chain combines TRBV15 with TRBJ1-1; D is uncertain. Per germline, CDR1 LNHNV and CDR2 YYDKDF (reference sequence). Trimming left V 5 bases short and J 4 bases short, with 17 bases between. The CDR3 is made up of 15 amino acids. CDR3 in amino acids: CATSGKDPGFTEAFF. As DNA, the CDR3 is TGTGCCACCAGCGGAAAGGATCCAGGTTTCACTGAAGCTTTCTTT.